This TCR beta chain is from a study of beta chain features in type 1 diabetes. This clone was detected only a few times. Antigen specificity is unknown. The study, taken as a whole, reports: Shorter TCRB CDR3s, moderately but significantly so, marked every one of the four CD4+ subsets in Type 1 diabetes patients.

The CDR3 contains 14 residues. The V and J ends lost 5 bases and 4 bases, in that order; junction bases with no gene match: 4. Germline lookup yields CDR1 SGHNT and CDR2 YENEEA. The study reverse transcribed the entire isolated RNA, so it sequenced expressed TCRB transcripts. TCRdb keeps only in-frame clones here, not all; method: immunoSEQ multiplex PCR. Found here are 150,000 to 200,000 clones, 8.5% to 10% of them singletons; the top ten hold 0.7%. The origin of this receptor is a woman aged 30 to 39 with type 1 diabetes. The chain joins TRBV11-3 to TRBJ2-3, with 9 bases matching TRBD1. Sample: central memory CD4+ T cells from blood. The CDR3 DNA sequence: TGTGCCAGCAGCCCTCGGGACAGGGCAGATACGCAGTATTTT. This sequence encodes CASSPRDRADTQYF.